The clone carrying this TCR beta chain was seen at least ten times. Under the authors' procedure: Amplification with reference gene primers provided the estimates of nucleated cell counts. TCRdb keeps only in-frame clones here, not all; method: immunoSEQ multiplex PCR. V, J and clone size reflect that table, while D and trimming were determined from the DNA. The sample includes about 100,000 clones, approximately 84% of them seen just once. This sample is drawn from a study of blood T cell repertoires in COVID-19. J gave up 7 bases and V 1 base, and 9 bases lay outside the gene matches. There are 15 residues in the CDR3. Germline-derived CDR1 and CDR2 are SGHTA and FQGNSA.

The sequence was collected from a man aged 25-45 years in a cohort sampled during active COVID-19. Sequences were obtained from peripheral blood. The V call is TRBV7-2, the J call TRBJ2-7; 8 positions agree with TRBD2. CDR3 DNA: TGTGCCAGCAGCTTAGACGGGGGGGGCAAAAGGGAGCAGTACTTC. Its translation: CASSLDGGGKREQYF.